This T cell receptor (beta chain) emerged from a study of T-cell reconstitution after alpha-beta-depleted transplantation in children (dated by TCRdb to about 2016). At the level of the whole study: Using TCR repertoire profiling, the study followed T-cell immune reconstitution in a quantitative way in children after TCRalphabeta/CD19-depleted allogeneic hematopoietic cell transplantation. Overall study outcomes, separate from this receptor: Hyperexpanded clone frequencies declined over subsequent months; after one year, T-cell counts and TCRbeta diversity were mostly attributed to newly produced T cells. In some patients, the high TCRbeta diversity seen at day 60 was put down to recipient T cells and intrathymic progenitors that had survived conditioning. About two months after transplant, the apparently early recovery of alphabetaT-cell counts reportedly depended on just several hundred clones that had expanded rapidly and came from non-depleted graft cells.

This clonotype came up a few times. Its specific antigen is unknown. No qualities accompany the bases; no much larger clone lies one base away. The CDR3 covers 16 residues, taking in both the cysteine and the phenylalanine. Solely the CDR3 DNA is kept, with 48 bases framed from the first base. The germline V gene gives CDR1 as SGHRS and CDR2 as YFSETQ. V has 4 bases trimmed and J has 1 base trimmed; junction bases matching no gene number 9. The treatment or condition label corresponds to: allogeneic hematopoietic cell transplantation with graft depleted of TCRalphabeta T cells and CD19 B cells. TCRalphabeta/CD19-depleted allogeneic hematopoietic cell grafts were given to the transplant recipients, all of whom were children. The library was obtained by PCR. Sequenced on an Illumina HiSeq 2500. TCR libraries were prepared with molecular barcoding, using unique molecular identifiers to normalize TCRbeta repertoire quantification. The public reads were quality trimmed at Q25 with fastp and then assembled into clones with MiXCR by TCRdb, keeping productive beta chains. One record per CDR3 amino acid sequence lists the most common genes and DNA. This sample is represented by some 140,000 distinct CDR3 sequences; roughly 9% of them were singletons. Nearly 25% of the sample goes to the ten largest clones.

The specimen comprised PBMCs, mostly from graft donor cells, sampled 180 days after TCRalphabeta/CD19-depleted stem cell transplant. The rearranged chain carries TRBV5-1 and TRBJ2-3; TRBD1 aligns with 7 central bases. The clonotype originates from a girl under three years old who had a stem cell transplant for combined immunodeficiency, so the T cells may come from the graft donor. The CDR3 loop reads CASSPSGQARTDTQYF. Read as DNA, the sequence is TGCGCCAGCAGCCCCAGCGGACAGGCCCGCACAGATACGCAGTATTTT.